This TCR beta chain was sequenced for a study of graft-versus-host responses after intestinal transplantation. Study in general: Induction using anti-thymocyte globulin, followed by tacrolimus and steroids for two to four years, was given to all recipients. General study points: GvH clonotypes were identified within recipient marrow, with a subset emerging first in ileum or blood.

CDR1 is LGHNA and CDR2 is YNFKEQ in the germline V gene. Between the trimmed V and J ends, which lost 1 base and 4 bases, there was a span of 5 bases. CDR3 length equals 14 residues. Sequencing was performed with immunoSEQ multiplex PCR; in TCRdb, only in-frame clones are kept and a portion is missing. The profile shows 7,000 or so clones, roughly 31% of them singletons. The plating included some 200,000 irradiated, violet-dye-labeled stimulator cells together with some 200,000 CFSE-labeled responder cells. The V gene is TRBV4-2, the J gene TRBJ2-6; no firm D call. The sample in question was alloreactive CD8+ T cells from a mixed lymphocyte reaction culture, obtained before transplantation. Subset denoted: CFSE-low proliferating T cells sorted from approximately 6-day pre-transplant mixed lymphocyte reaction (GvH or HvG direction). The clonotype originates from a human patient who was an organ donor for intestinal transplantation. Here the CDR3 reads CASSQVGGANVLTF. The DNA for the CDR3 is TGTGCCAGCAGCCAAGTGGGCGGGGCCAACGTCCTGACTTTC.